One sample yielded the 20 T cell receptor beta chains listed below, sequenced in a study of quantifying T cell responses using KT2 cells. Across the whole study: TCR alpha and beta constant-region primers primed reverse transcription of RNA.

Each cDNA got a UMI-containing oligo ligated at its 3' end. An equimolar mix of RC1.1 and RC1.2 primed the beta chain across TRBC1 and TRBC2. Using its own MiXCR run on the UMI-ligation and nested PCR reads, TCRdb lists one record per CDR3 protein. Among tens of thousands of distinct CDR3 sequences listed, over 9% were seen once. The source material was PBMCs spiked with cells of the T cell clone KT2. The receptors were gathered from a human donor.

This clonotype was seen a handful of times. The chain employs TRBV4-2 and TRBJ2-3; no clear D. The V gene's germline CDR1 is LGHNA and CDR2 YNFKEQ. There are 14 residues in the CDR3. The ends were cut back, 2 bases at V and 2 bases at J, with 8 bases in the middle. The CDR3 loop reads CASSQRSYTDTQYF. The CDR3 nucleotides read TGTGCCAGCAGCCAACGGAGTTACACAGATACGCAGTATTTT.

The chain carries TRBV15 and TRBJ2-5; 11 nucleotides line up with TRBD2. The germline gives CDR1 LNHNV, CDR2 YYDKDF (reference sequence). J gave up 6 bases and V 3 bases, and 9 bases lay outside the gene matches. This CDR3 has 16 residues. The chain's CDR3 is CATSRDYSGGGQTQYF. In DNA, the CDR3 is TGTGCCACCAGCAGGGACTATAGCGGGGGGGGGCAGACCCAGTACTTC.

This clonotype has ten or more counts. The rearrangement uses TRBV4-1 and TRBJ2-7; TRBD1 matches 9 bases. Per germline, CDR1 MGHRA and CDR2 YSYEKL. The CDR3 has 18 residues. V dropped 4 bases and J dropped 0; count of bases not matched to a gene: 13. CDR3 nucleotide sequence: TGCGCCAGCAGCCTTCTTTGGGACAGGGAAAGAGTCTCCTACGAGCAGTACTTC. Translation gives CASSLLWDRERVSYEQYF.

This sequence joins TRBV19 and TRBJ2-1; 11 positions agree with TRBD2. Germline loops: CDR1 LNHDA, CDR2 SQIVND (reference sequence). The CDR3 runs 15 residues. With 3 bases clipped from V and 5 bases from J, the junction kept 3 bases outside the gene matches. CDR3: CASSILGLADNEQFF. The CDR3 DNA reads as TGTGCCAGTAGTATTTTGGGACTAGCGGACAATGAGCAGTTCTTC.

The CDR3 sequence is CSARLAGAETQYF. The CDR3 nucleotides are TGCAGTGCCAGACTAGCGGGGGCGGAGACCCAGTACTTC. The V call is TRBV20-1, the J call TRBJ2-5; 12 positions match TRBD2. CDR3 size: 13 residues. Germline V lookup: CDR1 DFQATT, CDR2 SNEGSKA (reference sequence). The J segment lost 5 bases and the V segment lost 6 bases, leaving 4 bases of the junction unmatched.

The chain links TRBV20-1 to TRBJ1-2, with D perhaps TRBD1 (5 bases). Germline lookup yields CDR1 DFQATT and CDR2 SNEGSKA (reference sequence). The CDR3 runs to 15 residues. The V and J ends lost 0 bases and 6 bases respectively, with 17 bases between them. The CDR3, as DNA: TGCAGTGCTAGAGATAAGTGGGGGAATTTTAATGGCTACACCTTC. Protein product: CSARDKWGNFNGYTF.

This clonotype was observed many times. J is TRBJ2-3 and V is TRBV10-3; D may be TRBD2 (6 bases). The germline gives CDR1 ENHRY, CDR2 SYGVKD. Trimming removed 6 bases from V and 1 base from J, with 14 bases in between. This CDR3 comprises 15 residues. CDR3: CAISPGTSGTDTQYF. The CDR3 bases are TGTGCCATCAGCCCAGGGACTTCCGGCACAGATACGCAGTATTTT.

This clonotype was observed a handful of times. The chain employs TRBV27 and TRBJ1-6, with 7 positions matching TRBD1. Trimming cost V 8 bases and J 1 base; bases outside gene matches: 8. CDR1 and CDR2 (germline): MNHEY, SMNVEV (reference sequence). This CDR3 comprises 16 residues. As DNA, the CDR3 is TGTGCCAGCGAGGAAGACAGGGAATCCTATAATTCACCCCTCCACTTT. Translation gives CASEEDRESYNSPLHF.

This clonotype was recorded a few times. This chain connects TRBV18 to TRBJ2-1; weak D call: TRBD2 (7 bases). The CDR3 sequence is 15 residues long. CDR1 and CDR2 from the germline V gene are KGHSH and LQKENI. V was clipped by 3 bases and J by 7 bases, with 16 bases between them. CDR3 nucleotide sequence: TGTGCCAGCTCACCCCTGTCAGGGGAGGGGAATGAGCAGTTCTTC. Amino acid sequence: CASSPLSGEGNEQFF.

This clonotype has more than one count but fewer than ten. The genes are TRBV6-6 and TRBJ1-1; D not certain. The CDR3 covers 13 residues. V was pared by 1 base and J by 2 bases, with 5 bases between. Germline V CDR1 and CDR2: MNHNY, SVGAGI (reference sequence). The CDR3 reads CASSYWDNTEAFF. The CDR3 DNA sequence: TGTGCCAGCAGTTACTGGGATAACACTGAAGCTTTCTTT.

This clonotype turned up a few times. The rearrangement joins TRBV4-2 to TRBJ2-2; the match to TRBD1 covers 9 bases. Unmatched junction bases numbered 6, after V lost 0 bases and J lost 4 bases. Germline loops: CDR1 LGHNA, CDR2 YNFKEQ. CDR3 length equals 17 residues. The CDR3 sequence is CASSQELGTGTTGELFF. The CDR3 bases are TGTGCCAGCAGCCAAGAACTCGGGACAGGGACCACCGGGGAGCTGTTTTTT.

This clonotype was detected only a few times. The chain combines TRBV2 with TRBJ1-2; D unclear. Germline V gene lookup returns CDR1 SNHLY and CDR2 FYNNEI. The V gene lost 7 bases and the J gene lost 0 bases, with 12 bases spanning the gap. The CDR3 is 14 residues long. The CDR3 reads CASTEQKTNYGYTF. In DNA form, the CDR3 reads TGTGCCAGCACGGAACAGAAAACTAACTATGGCTACACCTTC. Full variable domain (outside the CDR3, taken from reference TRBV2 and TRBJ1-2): EPEVTQTPSHQVTQMGQEVILRCVPISNHLYFYWYRQILGQKVEFLVSFYNNEISEKSEIFDDQFSVERPDGSNFTLKIRSTKLEDSAMYFCASTEQKTNYGYTFGSGTRLTVV.

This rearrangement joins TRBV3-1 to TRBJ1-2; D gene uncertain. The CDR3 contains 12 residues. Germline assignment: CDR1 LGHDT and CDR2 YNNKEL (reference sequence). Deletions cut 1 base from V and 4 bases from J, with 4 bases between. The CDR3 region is CASSQAGYGYTF. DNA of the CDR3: TGTGCCAGCAGCCAAGCAGGCTATGGCTACACCTTC.

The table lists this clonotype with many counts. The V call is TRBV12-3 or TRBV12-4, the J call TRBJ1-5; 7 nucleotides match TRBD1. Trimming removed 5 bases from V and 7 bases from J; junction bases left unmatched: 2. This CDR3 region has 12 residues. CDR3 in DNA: TGTGCCAGCAGTGACAGGGTCCAGCCCCAGCATTTT. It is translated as CASSDRVQPQHF.

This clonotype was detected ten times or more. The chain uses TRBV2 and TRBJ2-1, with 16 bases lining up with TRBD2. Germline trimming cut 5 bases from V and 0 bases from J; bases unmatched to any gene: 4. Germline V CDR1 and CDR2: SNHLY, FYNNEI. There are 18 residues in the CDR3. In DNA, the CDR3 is TGTGCCAGCAGTCCGGGACTAGCGGGGGGGAGCTCCTACAATGAGCAGTTCTTC. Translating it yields CASSPGLAGGSSYNEQFF.

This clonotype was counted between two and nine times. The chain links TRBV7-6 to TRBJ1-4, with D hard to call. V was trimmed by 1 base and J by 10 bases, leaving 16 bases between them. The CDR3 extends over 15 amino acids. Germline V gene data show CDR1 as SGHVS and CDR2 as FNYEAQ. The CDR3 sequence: CASSLGPPSTVKLFF. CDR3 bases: TGTGCCAGCAGCTTAGGACCGCCCTCGACGGTAAAACTGTTTTTT.

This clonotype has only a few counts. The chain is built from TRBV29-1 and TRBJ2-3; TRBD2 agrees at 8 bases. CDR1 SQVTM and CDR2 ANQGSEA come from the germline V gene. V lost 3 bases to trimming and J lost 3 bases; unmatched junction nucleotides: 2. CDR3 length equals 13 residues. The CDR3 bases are TGCAGCGTTGAGCCTAGCGGGACAGATACGCAGTATTTT. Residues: CSVEPSGTDTQYF.

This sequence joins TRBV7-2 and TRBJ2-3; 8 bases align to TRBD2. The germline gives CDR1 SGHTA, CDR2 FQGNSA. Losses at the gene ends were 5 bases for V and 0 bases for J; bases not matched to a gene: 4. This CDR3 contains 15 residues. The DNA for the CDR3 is TGTGCCAGCAGCCGAGCGGGGGCGAGCACAGATACGCAGTATTTT. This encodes CASSRAGASTDTQYF.

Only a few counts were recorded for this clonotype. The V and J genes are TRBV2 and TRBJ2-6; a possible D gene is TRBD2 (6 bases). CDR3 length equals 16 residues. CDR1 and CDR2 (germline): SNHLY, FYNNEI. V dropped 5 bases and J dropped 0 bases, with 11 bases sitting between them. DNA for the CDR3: TGTGCCAGCAGTTTAGCGGTTCGCTCTGGGGCCAACGTCCTGACTTTC. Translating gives CASSLAVRSGANVLTF.

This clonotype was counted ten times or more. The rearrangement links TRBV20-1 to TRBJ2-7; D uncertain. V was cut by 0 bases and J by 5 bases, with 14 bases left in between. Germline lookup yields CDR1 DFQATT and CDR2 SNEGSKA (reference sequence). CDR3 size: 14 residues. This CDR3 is CSARDAPNSDEQYF. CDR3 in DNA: TGCAGTGCTAGAGACGCACCCAACTCGGACGAGCAGTACTTC.